Shown below are 2 T cell receptor beta chains from a single sample sequenced in a study of response to subunit inactivated influenza vaccine. TCRdb analysed the RT-PCR reads with MiXCR anew, one entry per CDR3 protein. The table shows roughly 290,000 distinct CDR3 sequences, with around a fifth occurring only once. Sequences were derived from PBMCs from blood, sampled about 20 months after vaccination. Every receptor here comes from a man aged 50 to 69 who received an inactivated influenza vaccine.

The CDR3: CATSNEQGNTEAFF. The DNA for the CDR3 is TGTGCCACCAGCAATGAGCAGGGGAACACTGAAGCTTTCTTT. The rearrangement joins TRBV15 to TRBJ1-1, with a possible D match to TRBD1 (5 bases). CDR3 length equals 14 residues. CDR1 and CDR2 from the germline V gene are LNHNV and YYDKDF (reference sequence). V dropped 4 bases and J dropped 1 base, with 10 bases sitting between them. Complete variable domain (other parts from reference TRBV15 and TRBJ1-1): DAMVIQNPRYQVTQFGKPVTLSCSQTLNHNVMYWYQQKSSQAPKLLFHYYDKDFNNEADTPDNFQSRRPNTSFCFLDIRSPGLGDTAMYLCATSNEQGNTEAFFGQGTRLTVV.

The chain uses TRBV6-1 and TRBJ2-3; 12 bases agree with TRBD2. The CDR3 runs to 14 residues. CDR1 and CDR2 (germline): MNHNS, SASEGT. Trimming at V came to 8 bases and at J to 4 bases, leaving 4 bases not matched to a gene. The CDR3 here is CASERLAGADTQYF. CDR3 nucleotides: TGTGCCAGCGAACGACTAGCGGGGGCAGATACGCAGTATTTT.